The 9 T cell receptor beta chains given below trace back to one sample, sequenced in a study of blood T cell repertoires in COVID-19. The table came from immunoSEQ multiplex PCR; TCRdb's copy has only in-frame clones and leaves some out. The repertoire holds 300,000 to 350,000 clones, with 80% to 90% as singletons. What was sequenced was PBMCs or T cells enriched from blood (not recorded which). The receptors originated from a man younger than 45 who had recovered from COVID-19.

The chain couples TRBV5-6 to TRBJ1-6; 9 bases agree with TRBD1. Germline CDR1 reads SGHDT; CDR2 reads YYEEEE. J was trimmed by 8 bases and V by 6 bases; bases with no gene match: 9. The CDR3 is 15 residues long. The CDR3 nucleotides are TGTGCCAGCAACACCGGACAGGGGAGTCATTCACCCCTCCACTTT. Translated: CASNTGQGSHSPLHF.

The chain has TRBV11-3 and TRBJ2-2; D perhaps matches TRBD2 (6 bases). V shed 8 bases and J shed 6 bases, with 13 bases lying between them. From germline, CDR1 is SGHNT and CDR2 YENEEA. The CDR3 covers 13 residues. DNA of the CDR3: TGTGCCAGCTCGGGGGACTGGCCCGGGGAGCTGTTTTTT. This encodes CASSGDWPGELFF.

This chain uses TRBV24-1 with TRBJ1-2, with 9 bases that match TRBD1. CDR3 length equals 14 residues. V was clipped by 11 bases and J by 4 bases; unmatched bases: 10. CDR1 is KGHDR, CDR2 SFDVKD, per germline. The CDR3 is CARARTGVIYGYTF. The CDR3 coding sequence is TGTGCCAGAGCTCGGACAGGGGTCATCTATGGCTACACCTTC.

The chain employs TRBV5-1 and TRBJ2-5; 9 nucleotides match TRBD1. The CDR3 is 15 residues long. The germline CDR1 and CDR2 sequences are SGHRS and YFSETQ. The V gene end was trimmed by 4 bases and the J gene end by 5 bases; junction bases not matched to a gene: 9. The CDR3 reads CASSPGTGREETQYF. Written as DNA, the CDR3 is TGCGCCAGCAGCCCAGGGACAGGGAGGGAGGAGACCCAGTACTTC.

The chain links TRBV10-3 to TRBJ2-2; 12 nucleotides align to TRBD2. V gave up 5 bases and J gave up 3 bases; unmatched junction bases: 1. This CDR3 is built from 15 residues. Per the germline V gene, CDR1 is ENHRY and CDR2 is SYGVKD. CDR3 in amino acids: CAISWTSGDTGELFF. The CDR3 DNA reads as TGTGCCATCAGTTGGACTAGCGGGGACACCGGGGAGCTGTTTTTT.

The CDR3 loop is CSVHMGGATPYGYTF. The CDR3 DNA sequence: TGCAGCGTTCACATGGGGGGGGCGACCCCATATGGCTACACCTTC. V gene TRBV29-1 combines with J gene TRBJ1-2, with a possible D match to TRBD1 (6 bases). The CDR3 totals 15 residues. V lost 5 bases and J lost 5, with 21 bases in between. Germline V gene data show CDR1 as SQVTM and CDR2 as ANQGSEA.

V and J are TRBV4-3 and TRBJ1-2, with 7 bases that match TRBD1. The junction had 7 bases not matched to a gene; V was cut back by 5 bases and J by 4 bases. Per the germline V gene, CDR1 is LGHNA and CDR2 is YSLEER. The CDR3 is 14 amino acids. CDR3 loop: CASSDNEGAYGYTF. The DNA for the CDR3 is TGCGCCAGCAGCGATAACGAGGGGGCCTATGGCTACACCTTC.

The J gene is TRBJ1-2, the V gene TRBV20-1; D gene unclear. Germline loops: CDR1 DFQATT, CDR2 SNEGSKA (reference sequence). Trimming pared 3 bases from V and 2 bases from J, leaving 13 bases between. The CDR3 length is 14 residues. CDR3 DNA sequence: TGCAGTGCTAGTAGTGGGCCGGGGAACTATGGCTACACCTTC. It is translated as CSASSGPGNYGYTF.

This chain joins TRBV7-8 and TRBJ2-7; 9 nucleotides match TRBD1. The CDR3 sequence is 14 residues long. Trimming took 6 bases from V and 2 from J; bases not matched to a gene: 5. CDR1 and CDR2 (germline): SGHVS, FQNEAQ. The CDR3 DNA follows: TGTGCCAGCAGGGGGGACAGGGCCCCCTACGAGCAGTACTTC. It encodes CASRGDRAPYEQYF.